Shown below are 14 T cell receptor beta chains from a single sample sequenced in a study of cytomegalovirus exposure and HLA in healthy donors. The PCR had 60 Vbeta and 13 Jbeta primers. Sequencing used immunoSEQ multiplex PCR; TCRdb keeps in-frame clones, though not all of them. Of 170,000 or so clones in the sample, over 75% were seen once. What was sequenced was PBMCs. The receptors shown here come from a man aged 55 to 69 in good health and CMV-seronegative.

This clone was observed a handful of times. This chain connects TRBV7-9 to TRBJ2-7; D is possibly TRBD2 (5 bases). Germline values: CDR1 SEHNR, CDR2 FQNEAQ (reference sequence). Deletions cut 7 bases from V and 9 bases from J, with 19 bases between. The CDR3 runs to 13 residues. The CDR3 loop is CASTGVRYEGQYF. The CDR3 DNA reads TGTGCCAGCACTGGGGTGCGGTATGAGGGGCAGTACTTC.

The rearrangement links TRBV27 to TRBJ2-7; D is perhaps TRBD2 (6 bases). Per the germline V gene, CDR1 is MNHEY and CDR2 is SMNVEV (reference sequence). The CDR3 has 14 residues. The V end lost 3 bases, the J end lost 0 bases, and 9 bases lay between the germline ends. The CDR3 DNA is TGTGCCAGCAGTTTTCGCGGGGACTCCTACGAGCAGTACTTC. Protein sequence: CASSFRGDSYEQYF.

The V and J genes are TRBV2 and TRBJ2-7, with 8 bases identical to TRBD1. The CDR3 loop spans 15 amino acids. The germline V gene encodes CDR1 SNHLY and CDR2 FYNNEI. With 6 bases clipped from V and 2 bases from J, the junction kept 9 bases outside the gene matches. CDR3 nucleotides: TGTGCCAGCAGCCCAGCCGGGACAGGAGCCTACGAGCAGTACTTC. This codes for CASSPAGTGAYEQYF.

The chain joins TRBV7-7 to TRBJ2-5, with 13 bases fitting TRBD2. Looked up from germline, CDR1 is SSHAT and CDR2 is FNYEAQ (reference sequence). The CDR3 sequence is 15 residues long. The CDR3 region is CASGRGLAGLETQYF. The CDR3 DNA reads TGTGCTAGTGGCCGGGGACTAGCGGGATTAGAGACCCAGTACTTC.

The V and J genes are TRBV7-9 and TRBJ1-6; weak D call: TRBD1 (5 bases). The CDR3 has 17 amino acids. Germline CDR1 is SEHNR and CDR2 is FQNEAQ (reference sequence). V was shortened by 4 bases and J by 0 bases, with 13 bases between the two germline ends. The CDR3 region has the DNA TGTGCCAGCAGCTCCGGACACCTAAACTCCTATAATTCACCCCTCCACTTT. Protein product: CASSSGHLNSYNSPLHF.

The chain is built from TRBV9 and TRBJ1-3; no reliable D call. V was trimmed by 0 bases and J by 4 bases, leaving 14 bases between them. The CDR3 is made up of 16 amino acids. Germline CDR1 is SGDLS and CDR2 is YYNGEE. CDR3 loop: CASSVDEAAGGNTIYF. DNA for the CDR3: TGTGCCAGCAGCGTAGACGAGGCCGCGGGAGGAAACACCATATATTTT.

This chain joins TRBV28 and TRBJ2-2, with a tentative D call TRBD2 (6 bases). Germline CDR1 MDHEN, CDR2 SYDVKM. This CDR3 spans 13 amino acids. V dropped 6 bases and J dropped 6 bases, with 11 bases sitting between them. In DNA, the CDR3 is TGTGCCAGCAGATCGGGGGTCCCCGGGGAGCTGTTTTTT. Translated: CASRSGVPGELFF.

This chain joins TRBV27 and TRBJ2-2; 10 bases fit TRBD2. The CDR3 is 16 residues long. Losses at the gene ends were 0 bases for V and 7 bases for J; bases not matched to a gene: 5. Germline-derived CDR1 and CDR2 are MNHEY and SMNVEV (reference sequence). The CDR3 is CASSLSLAGGVGELFF. The CDR3 region has the DNA TGTGCCAGCAGTTTATCATTAGCGGGAGGCGTCGGGGAGCTGTTTTTT.

The chain carries TRBV28 and TRBJ1-5, with D tentatively TRBD1 (5 bases). V was shortened by 6 bases and J by 1 base, with 10 bases between the two germline ends. Germline V CDR1 and CDR2: MDHEN, SYDVKM. The CDR3 extends over 14 amino acids. CDR3 in DNA: TGTGCCAGCAGCCTACGGGGGAGCAATCAGCCCCAGCATTTT. It codes for CASSLRGSNQPQHF. The full variable domain, with the rest looked up from reference TRBV28 and TRBJ1-5, is DVKVTQSSRYLVKRTGEKVFLECVQDMDHENMFWYRQDPGLGLRLIYFSYDVKMKEKGDIPEGYSVSREKKERFSLILESASTNQTSMYLCASSLRGSNQPQHFGDGTRLSIL.

This chain's CDR3 is CASSPLYGAYTF. DNA for the CDR3: TGTGCCAGCAGCCCCCTTTATGGGGCCTACACCTTC. The chain is built from TRBV7-6 and TRBJ1-2; tentatively, D is TRBD1 (5 bases). Germline V gene lookup returns CDR1 SGHVS and CDR2 FNYEAQ. V lost 5 bases, J lost 10 bases, and 14 bases lay in between. The CDR3 contains 12 residues.

The genes are TRBV2 and TRBJ2-5; D is undetermined. The germline V gene encodes CDR1 SNHLY and CDR2 FYNNEI. V gave up 0 bases and J gave up 1 base, with 9 bases separating them. This CDR3 has 15 residues. In DNA form, the CDR3 reads TGTGCCAGCAGTGAAGCGCGGCATGTCCAAGAGACCCAGTACTTC. Translating gives CASSEARHVQETQYF. The full variable domain, completed using reference TRBV2 and TRBJ2-5, is EPEVTQTPSHQVTQMGQEVILRCVPISNHLYFYWYRQILGQKVEFLVSFYNNEISEKSEIFDDQFSVERPDGSNFTLKIRSTKLEDSAMYFCASSEARHVQETQYFGPGTRLLVL.

V usage is TRBV5-4 and J usage is TRBJ2-5, with 10 bases matching TRBD2. CDR1 and CDR2 (germline): SGHNT, YYREEE (reference sequence). CDR3 length: 18 residues. Germline trimming cut 0 bases from V and 2 bases from J; bases unmatched to any gene: 10. CDR3 region: CASSLVGSGGPLQETQYF. The CDR3 coding sequence is TGTGCCAGCAGCTTGGTTGGTAGCGGGGGGCCCCTACAAGAGACCCAGTACTTC.

This sequence joins TRBV30 and TRBJ1-3, with D uncertain. Trimming pared 4 bases from V and 1 base from J, leaving 5 bases between. Germline V gene data show CDR1 as GTSNPN and CDR2 as SVGIG (reference sequence). There are 12 residues in the CDR3. Here the CDR3 reads CAWILSGNTIYF. The CDR3, as DNA: TGTGCCTGGATCCTTTCTGGAAACACCATATATTTT.

The genes are TRBV25-1 and TRBJ2-5, with 9 bases identical to TRBD1. The J call may be mistaken, given a closer DNA end match to TRBJ2-7. This CDR3 is built from 15 residues. CDR1 MGHDK and CDR2 SYGVNS come from the germline V gene. CDR3 DNA: TGTGCCAGCAGTGGGCAGACAGGGGGTGCCCCCGAGCAGTACTTC. This translates into CASSGQTGGAPEQYF.